The 18 T cell receptor beta chains given below trace back to one sample, sequenced in a study of T cell responses to AZD1222 COVID-19 vaccine. TCRdb keeps only in-frame clones here, not all; method: immunoSEQ multiplex PCR. The sample lists some 110,000 clones; about 81% were seen once. The sequenced sample was peripheral blood, obtained on day 0 of AZD1222 vaccination. The receptors originated from an adult in good health.

J is TRBJ1-1 and V is TRBV19; D possibly corresponds to TRBD1 (5 bases). This CDR3 is built from 13 residues. Germline CDR1 is LNHDA and CDR2 is SQIVND (reference sequence). V was pared by 3 bases and J by 10 bases, with 15 bases between. The CDR3 loop reads CASSIFGHAPAFF. CDR3 sequence (DNA): TGTGCCAGTAGTATTTTTGGACACGCTCCAGCTTTCTTT.

This clone was counted a single time. This rearrangement joins TRBV2 to TRBJ1-4; 12 bases map to TRBD1. The CDR3 runs to 15 residues. Germline CDR1 is SNHLY and CDR2 is FYNNEI. V shed 7 bases, J shed 5 bases, and the junction held 5 bases outside the gene matches. CDR3 sequence: CASKGQGAENEKLFF. CDR3 DNA sequence: TGTGCCAGCAAGGGACAGGGGGCCGAAAATGAAAAACTGTTTTTT.

This chain joins TRBV5-6 and TRBJ1-2; perhaps TRBD1 as D (5 bases). The V and J ends lost 3 bases and 4 bases respectively, with 10 bases between them. The CDR3 totals 13 residues. Germline-derived CDR1 and CDR2 are SGHDT and YYEEEE. The CDR3 coding sequence is TGTGCCAGCAGCTCGGGGGATTTCTATGGCTACACCTTC. Amino acids: CASSSGDFYGYTF.

The chain is built from TRBV5-1 and TRBJ2-5; 7 bases map to TRBD1. V gave up 1 base and J gave up 7 bases; unmatched junction bases: 7. Germline-derived CDR1 and CDR2 are SGHRS and YFSETQ. The CDR3 consists of 14 residues. The CDR3 sequence: CASSLYNRGTTQYF. CDR3 nucleotides: TGCGCCAGCAGCTTGTATAACAGGGGAACGACCCAGTACTTC.

The CDR3 nucleotides read TGTGCCATCAGTGCCGGGGATTCCTACGAGCAGTACTTC. Its translation: CAISAGDSYEQYF. This sequence joins TRBV10-3 and TRBJ2-7; perhaps TRBD2 as D (5 bases). V dropped 4 bases and J dropped 1 base, with 8 bases sitting between them. Per germline, CDR1 ENHRY and CDR2 SYGVKD. This CDR3 is built from 13 residues.

The rearrangement uses TRBV7-6 and TRBJ2-7; 9 bases are shared with TRBD1. The CDR3 length is 16 residues. Germline loops: CDR1 SGHVS, CDR2 FNYEAQ. V was clipped by 3 bases and J by 0 bases; unmatched bases: 6. The CDR3 spells CASSLAGGQGSYEQYF. In DNA, the CDR3 is TGTGCCAGCAGCTTGGCAGGGGGACAGGGCTCCTACGAGCAGTACTTC.

The chain links TRBV4-1 to TRBJ1-1; unclear D gene. Germline V gives CDR1 MGHRA, CDR2 YSYEKL. The CDR3 runs to 12 residues. Trimming removed 2 bases at V and 2 bases at J, with 3 bases between. The CDR3 DNA reads TGCGCCAGCAGCCAACTCAACACTGAAGCTTTCTTT. Protein product: CASSQLNTEAFF.

The chain employs TRBV9 and TRBJ1-4; D gene ambiguous. Germline CDR1 and CDR2: SGDLS and YYNGEE. V lost 4 bases, J lost 3 bases, and 16 bases lay in between. This CDR3 has 16 amino acids. The CDR3 DNA is TGTGCCAGCAGCCCCGGCTTGTTACGGGCTAATGAAAAACTGTTTTTT. Amino acids: CASSPGLLRANEKLFF.

The chain employs TRBV6-4 and TRBJ2-1; the D is unclear. This CDR3 contains 15 residues. Germline V lookup: CDR1 MRHNA, CDR2 SNTAGT. Deletions cut 5 bases from V and 1 base from J, with 12 bases between. This CDR3 is CASSKAGGSYNEQFF. The CDR3 DNA reads as TGTGCCAGCAGTAAGGCAGGTGGGTCCTACAATGAGCAGTTCTTC.

In its sample, this clone was seen once. The chain joins TRBV7-9 to TRBJ2-2; D is undetermined. The V end was cut by 2 bases, the J end by 4 bases, with 11 bases between. Germline V CDR1 and CDR2: SEHNR, FQNEAQ (reference sequence). CDR3 length: 15 residues. The CDR3, as DNA: TGTGCCAGCAGCTTAATACAGAGACTCACCGGGGAGCTGTTTTTT. It encodes CASSLIQRLTGELFF.

The chain uses TRBV18 and TRBJ2-1, with 7 bases lining up with TRBD1. CDR1 and CDR2 (germline): KGHSH, LQKENI. V was pared by 6 bases and J by 8 bases, with 10 bases of the junction left unmatched. The CDR3 consists of 14 residues. The CDR3 nucleotides read TGTGCCAGCTCTCCTACGACAGGGACGGATGAGCAGTTCTTC. As protein: CASSPTTGTDEQFF.

The chain employs TRBV5-4 and TRBJ2-3; D is undetermined. V was pared by 0 bases and J by 0 bases, with 2 bases between. The CDR3 is made up of 13 amino acids. Germline V gene sequence: CDR1 SGHNT, CDR2 YYREEE (reference sequence). The CDR3 nucleotides are TGTGCCAGCAGCTTGGATAGCACAGATACGCAGTATTTT. Its protein is CASSLDSTDTQYF.

This sequence joins TRBV6-5 and TRBJ2-1, with D perhaps being TRBD1 or TRBD2 (5 bases each). The V end lost 6 bases, the J end lost 6 bases, and 9 bases lay between the germline ends. The germline gives CDR1 MNHEY, CDR2 SVGAGI. The CDR3 loop spans 12 amino acids. This CDR3 is CASSRAGNEQFF. In DNA, the CDR3 is TGTGCCAGCAGCAGGGCGGGCAATGAGCAGTTCTTC.

A few counts support this clone. The chain uses TRBV9 and TRBJ1-1; 8 positions agree with TRBD1. This CDR3 is 17 amino acids long. Germline assignment: CDR1 SGDLS and CDR2 YYNGEE. The V segment lost 2 bases and the J segment 5 bases; nucleotides outside the gene matches: 14. In DNA form, the CDR3 reads TGTGCCAGCAGCGTCTACGGACAGGGTTCTCGGAAGACTGAAGCTTTCTTT. Translated, it gives CASSVYGQGSRKTEAFF.

The chain couples TRBV7-9 to TRBJ1-3; unclear D gene. Trimming removed 6 bases at V and 10 bases at J, with 10 bases between. The CDR3 consists of 11 residues. From germline, CDR1 is SEHNR and CDR2 FQNEAQ (reference sequence). CDR3 protein: CASSQSATIYF. CDR3 in DNA: TGTGCCAGCAGTCAATCCGCGACCATATATTTT.

The CDR3 sequence is CASSKFPSLLSPLHF. CDR3 coding DNA: TGTGCCAGCAGCAAATTTCCCTCTTTGTTGTCACCCCTCCACTTT. The V call is TRBV7-2, the J call TRBJ1-6; D unclear. Trimming took off 5 bases at V and 10 bases at J, with 18 bases between the two ends. The CDR3 spans 15 residues. Germline V CDR1 and CDR2: SGHTA, FQGNSA.

The chain couples TRBV2 to TRBJ1-5; maybe TRBD1 (6 bases). V was trimmed by 8 bases and J by 5 bases, leaving 25 bases between them. The CDR3 covers 17 residues. Germline assignment: CDR1 SNHLY and CDR2 FYNNEI. CDR3 DNA: TGTGCCAGCGGGGGGCTGAAGGGCGGGACAAGGGATCAGCCCCAGCATTTT. Its protein product is CASGGLKGGTRDQPQHF.

V and J are TRBV10-1 and TRBJ2-7, with D uncertain. Germline-derived CDR1 and CDR2 are WNHNN and SYGVQD (reference sequence). Trimming left V 3 bases short and J 0 bases short, with 24 bases between. The CDR3 totals 19 residues. For the CDR3, the DNA is TGCGCCAGCAGTGATCGGGTTTGGAATCGGCCACTACTCTCCTACGAGCAGTACTTC. Amino acids: CASSDRVWNRPLLSYEQYF.